The source of this T cell receptor (beta chain) is a study of blood T cell repertoires in COVID-19. Sequenced by immunoSEQ multiplex PCR; TCRdb stores in-frame clones only, minus some. The sample comprises hundreds of thousands of clones, approximately 86% of which are singletons, and roughly 0.7% rests with the top ten. This TCR came from a man between 40 and 49 years old with acute or convalescent COVID-19. The sequenced material came from peripheral blood.

The CDR3 loop is CASSLNAPVSYGYTF. The CDR3 DNA reads as TGTGCCAGCAGCCTCAACGCCCCGGTGAGCTATGGCTACACCTTC. J is TRBJ1-2 and V is TRBV5-8; D gene unclear. V was clipped by 4 bases and J by 4 bases, with 17 bases between them. The germline V gene encodes CDR1 SGHTS and CDR2 YDEGEE. The CDR3 sequence is 15 residues long.